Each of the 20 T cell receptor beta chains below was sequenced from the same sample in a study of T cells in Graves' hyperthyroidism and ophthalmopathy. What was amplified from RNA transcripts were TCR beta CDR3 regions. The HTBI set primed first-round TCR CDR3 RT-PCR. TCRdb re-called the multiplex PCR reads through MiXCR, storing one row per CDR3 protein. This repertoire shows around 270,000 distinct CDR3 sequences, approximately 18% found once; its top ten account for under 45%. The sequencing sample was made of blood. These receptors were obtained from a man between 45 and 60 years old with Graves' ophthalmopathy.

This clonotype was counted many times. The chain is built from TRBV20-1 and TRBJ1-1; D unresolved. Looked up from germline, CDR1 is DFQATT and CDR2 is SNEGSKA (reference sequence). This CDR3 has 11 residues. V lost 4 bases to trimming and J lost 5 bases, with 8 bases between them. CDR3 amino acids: CSATAGTEAFF. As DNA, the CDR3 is TGCAGTGCTACGGCTGGGACTGAAGCTTTCTTT.

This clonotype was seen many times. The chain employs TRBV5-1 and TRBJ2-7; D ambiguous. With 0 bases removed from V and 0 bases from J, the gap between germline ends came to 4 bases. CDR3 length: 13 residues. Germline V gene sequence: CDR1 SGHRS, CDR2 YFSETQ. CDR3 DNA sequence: TGCGCCAGCAGCTTGGAGAACTCCTACGAGCAGTACTTC. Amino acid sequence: CASSLENSYEQYF.

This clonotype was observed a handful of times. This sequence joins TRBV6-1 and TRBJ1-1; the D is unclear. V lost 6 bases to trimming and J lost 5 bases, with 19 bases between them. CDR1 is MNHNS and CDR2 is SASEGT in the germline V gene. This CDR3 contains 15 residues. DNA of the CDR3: TGTGCCAGCAGAAGGGAAGGGTCCGGGAGTACTGAAGCTTTCTTT. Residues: CASRREGSGSTEAFF.

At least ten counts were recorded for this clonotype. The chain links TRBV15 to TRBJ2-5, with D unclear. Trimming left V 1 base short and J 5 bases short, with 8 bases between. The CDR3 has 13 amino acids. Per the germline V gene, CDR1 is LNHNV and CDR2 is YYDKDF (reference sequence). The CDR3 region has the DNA TGTGCCACCAGCAGAGGACCGAGTGAGACCCAGTACTTC. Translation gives CATSRGPSETQYF.

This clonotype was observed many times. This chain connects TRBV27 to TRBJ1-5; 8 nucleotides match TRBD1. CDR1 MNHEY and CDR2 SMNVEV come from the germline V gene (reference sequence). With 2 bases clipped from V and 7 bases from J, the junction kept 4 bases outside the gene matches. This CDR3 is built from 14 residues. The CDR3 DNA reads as TGTGCCAGCAGTTTAATGACAGGGGAGCAGCCCCAGCATTTT. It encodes CASSLMTGEQPQHF.

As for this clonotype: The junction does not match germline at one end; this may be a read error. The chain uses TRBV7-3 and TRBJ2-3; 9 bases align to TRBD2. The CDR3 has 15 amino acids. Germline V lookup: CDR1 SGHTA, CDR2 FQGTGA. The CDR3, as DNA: TGTGCCAGCAGCTTACTTAGCGGGAGCACAGATACGCGGTATTTT. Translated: CASSLLSGSTDTRYF.

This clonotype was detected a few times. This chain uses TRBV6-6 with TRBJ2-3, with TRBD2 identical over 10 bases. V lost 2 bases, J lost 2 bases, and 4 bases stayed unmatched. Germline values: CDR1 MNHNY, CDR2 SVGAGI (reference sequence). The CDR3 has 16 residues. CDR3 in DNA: TGTGCCAGCAGTTACATGCTAGCGGGGGACACAGATACGCAGTATTTT. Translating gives CASSYMLAGDTDTQYF.

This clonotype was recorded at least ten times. The CDR3 DNA follows: TGTGCCAGCAGTTTAGGAGTGACAGGGGGTTACAATGAGCAGTTCTTC. This codes for CASSLGVTGGYNEQFF. The V call is TRBV28, the J call TRBJ2-1; 9 positions agree with TRBD1. This CDR3 contains 16 residues. In germline, CDR1 is MDHEN, CDR2 SYDVKM. With 2 bases clipped from V and 4 bases from J, the junction kept 6 bases outside the gene matches.

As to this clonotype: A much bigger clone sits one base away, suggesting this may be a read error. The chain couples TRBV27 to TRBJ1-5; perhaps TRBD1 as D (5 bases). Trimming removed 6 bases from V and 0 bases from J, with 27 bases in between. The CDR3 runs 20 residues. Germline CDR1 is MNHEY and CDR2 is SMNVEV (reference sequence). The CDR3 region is CASRPRGVGIPKYSNQPQHF. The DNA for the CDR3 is TGTGCCAGCAGACCTCGGGGGGTCGGCATCCCGAAATATAGCAATCAGCCCCAGCATTTT.

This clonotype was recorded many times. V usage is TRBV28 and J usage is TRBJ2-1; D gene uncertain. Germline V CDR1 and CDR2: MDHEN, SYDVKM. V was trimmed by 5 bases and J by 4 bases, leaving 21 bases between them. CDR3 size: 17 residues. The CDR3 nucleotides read TGTGCCAGCAGTCACACGCTACGGACCGTCAGGTACAATGAGCAGTTCTTC. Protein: CASSHTLRTVRYNEQFF.

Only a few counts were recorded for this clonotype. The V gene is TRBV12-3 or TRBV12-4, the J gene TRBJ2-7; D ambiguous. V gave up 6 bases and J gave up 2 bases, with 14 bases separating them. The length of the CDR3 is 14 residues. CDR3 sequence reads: CASSPDATTYEQYF. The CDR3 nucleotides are TGTGCCAGCAGCCCGGACGCGACCACCTACGAGCAGTACTTC.

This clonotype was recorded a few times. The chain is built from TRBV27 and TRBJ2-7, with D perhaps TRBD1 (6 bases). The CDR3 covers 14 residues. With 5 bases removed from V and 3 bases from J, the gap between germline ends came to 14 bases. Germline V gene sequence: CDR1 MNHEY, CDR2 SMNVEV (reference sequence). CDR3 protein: CASSPRGWGYEQYF. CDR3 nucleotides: TGTGCCAGCAGTCCCAGGGGTTGGGGCTACGAGCAGTACTTC.

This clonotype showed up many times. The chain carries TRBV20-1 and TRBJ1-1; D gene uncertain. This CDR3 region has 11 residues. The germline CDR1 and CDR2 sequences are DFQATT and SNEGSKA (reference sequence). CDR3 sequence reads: CRPRVGTEAFF. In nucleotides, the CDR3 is TGCAGACCGAGAGTGGGAACTGAAGCTTTCTTT.

CDR3 DNA: TGTGCCAGCAGTTTGGGCCCCCCGGGCTACGAGCAGTACTTC. Protein sequence: CASSLGPPGYEQYF. This rearrangement joins TRBV12-3 or TRBV12-4 to TRBJ2-7, with D unresolved. CDR3 length: 14 residues. V gave up 3 bases and J gave up 3 bases, with 12 bases separating them.

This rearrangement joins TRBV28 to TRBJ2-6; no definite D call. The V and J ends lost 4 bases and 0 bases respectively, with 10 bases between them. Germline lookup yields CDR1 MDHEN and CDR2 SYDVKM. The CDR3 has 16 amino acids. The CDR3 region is CASSSRSRSGANVLTF. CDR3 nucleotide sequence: TGTGCCAGCAGTTCCCGCAGCCGCTCTGGGGCCAACGTCCTGACTTTC.

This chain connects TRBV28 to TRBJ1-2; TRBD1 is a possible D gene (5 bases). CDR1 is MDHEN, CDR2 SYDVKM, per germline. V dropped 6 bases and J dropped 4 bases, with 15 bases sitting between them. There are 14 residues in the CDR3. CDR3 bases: TGTGCCAGCAGCCCCTTGGGGGAGGTCTATGGCTACACCTTC. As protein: CASSPLGEVYGYTF.

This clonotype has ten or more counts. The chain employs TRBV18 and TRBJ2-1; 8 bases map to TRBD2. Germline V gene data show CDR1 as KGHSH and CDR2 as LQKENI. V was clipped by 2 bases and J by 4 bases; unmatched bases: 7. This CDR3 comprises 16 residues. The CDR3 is CASSPWTSSGYNEQFF. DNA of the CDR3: TGTGCCAGCTCACCATGGACTAGCTCAGGTTACAATGAGCAGTTCTTC.

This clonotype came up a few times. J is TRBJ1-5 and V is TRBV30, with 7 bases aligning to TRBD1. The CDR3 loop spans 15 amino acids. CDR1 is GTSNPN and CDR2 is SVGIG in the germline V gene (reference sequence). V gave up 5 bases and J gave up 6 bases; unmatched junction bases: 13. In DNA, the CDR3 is TGTGCCTGGGACAGGACGGGACAGTTTGGTCAGCCCCAGCATTTT. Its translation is CAWDRTGQFGQPQHF.

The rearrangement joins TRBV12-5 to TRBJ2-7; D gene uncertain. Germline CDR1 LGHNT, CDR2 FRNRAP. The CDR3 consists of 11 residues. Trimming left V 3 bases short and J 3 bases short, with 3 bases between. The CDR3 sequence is CASGLHYEQYF. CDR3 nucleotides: TGTGCTAGTGGTTTACACTACGAGCAGTACTTC.

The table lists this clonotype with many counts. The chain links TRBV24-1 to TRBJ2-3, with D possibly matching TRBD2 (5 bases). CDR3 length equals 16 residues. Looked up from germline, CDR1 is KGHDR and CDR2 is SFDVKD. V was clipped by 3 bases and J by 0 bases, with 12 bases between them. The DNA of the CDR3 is TGTGCCACCAGTGATCCGACTATCTTGAGCACAGATACGCAGTATTTT. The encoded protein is CATSDPTILSTDTQYF.